The sequence of this T cell receptor beta chain was determined in a study of shared clonotypes between healthy human individuals. Study outcomes and limitations: Sampling used blood alone; tissue repertoires probably differ. As a rule, naive subsets had a larger estimated richness than memory subsets.

The data were produced by immunoSEQ multiplex PCR, yet TCRdb's version contains in-frame clones alone and is incomplete. The table has 1.5 million to 2.5 million clones, roughly 95% seen once; the top ten hold approximately 1.2%. This CDR3 region has 8 residues. Germline lookup yields CDR1 SGDLS and CDR2 YYNGEE. Trimming took off 4 bases at V and 11 bases at J, with 3 bases between the two ends. About this clone: Its antigen is undetermined.

Positive CCR7 selection of CD45RO-negative cells yielded the naive CD8 cells, and terminally differentiated effector memory CD45RA+ cells were excluded. The sequence was collected from a man between 18 and 35 years old in good health. J is TRBJ1-2 and V is TRBV9; D ambiguous. Source material: naive CD8+ T cells sorted from blood. In DNA, the CDR3 is TGTGCCAGCAGCCCGTACACCTTC. As protein: CASSPYTF.